A selection of T cell receptor beta chains follows, all from one sample in a study of blood T cell repertoires in COVID-19. Data came from immunoSEQ multiplex PCR; TCRdb stores just in-frame clones and leaves some out. In the table there are hundreds of thousands of clones, about 90% of which are singletons. Material for sequencing was peripheral blood. Every receptor here comes from an older woman with COVID-19, enrolled during active disease. CDR3s include the opening cysteine and the closing phenylalanine or tryptophan. The D gene is left open where the match is weak. Rows may omit the clone size; those that give it use once, few, many or a size class.

J	V	size	D	DNA	CDR3
TRBJ1-1	TRBV30	NA	NA	TGTGCCTGGATCCCAGGGCGAAACACTGAAGCTTTCTTT	CAWIPGRNTEAFF
TRBJ1-5	TRBV9	NA	NA	TGTGCCAGCAGCGTCCACCCCACAAATCAGCCCCAGCATTTT	CASSVHPTNQPQHF
TRBJ1-6	TRBV30	NA	NA	TGTGCCTGGAGGGAGGAGGGGGGGACTAATTCACCCCTCCACTTT	CAWREEGGTNSPLHF
TRBJ1-2	TRBV14	NA	NA	TGTGCCAGCAGCCAAGATTCTGTGAGGGAACGAGCGGGGGGCTACACCTTC	CASSQDSVRERAGGYTF
TRBJ1-6	TRBV2	NA	NA	TGTGCCAGCAAGGTGGGGAGGCCAGATCCTTATAATTCACCCCTCCACTTT	CASKVGRPDPYNSPLHF
TRBJ2-1	TRBV5-6	few	TRBD1	TGTGCCAGCAGCCAGACAGGGGTCTCCTACAATGAGCAGTTCTTC	CASSQTGVSYNEQFF
TRBJ2-3	TRBV24-1	NA	TRBD2	TGTGCCACCAGTGGACCGAGCGGGGGGGCCAGGGATACGCAGTATTTT	CATSGPSGGARDTQYF
TRBJ1-3	TRBV19	NA	NA	TGTGCCAGTACCCATCAGGGGGGAAACACCATATATTTT	CASTHQGGNTIYF
TRBJ1-4	TRBV12-3/TRBV12-4	once	NA	TGTGCCAGCAGTTTGAACAGCCGGGAAAAACTGTTTTTT	CASSLNSREKLFF
TRBJ1-2	TRBV28	NA	TRBD1	TGTGCCAGCAGTTTACCGGGGCAGGGGGCAGCTGGCTACACCTTC	CASSLPGQGAAGYTF
TRBJ2-4	TRBV6-2/TRBV6-3	NA	NA	TGTGCCAGCAGTTACCCCTCGCACGGGGGAGCGGAAAACATTCAGTACTTC	CASSYPSHGGAENIQYF
TRBJ2-3	TRBV5-4	NA	NA	TGTGCCAGCAGCTTGCAAAGCCGGGAAGGAGATACGCAGTATTTT	CASSLQSREGDTQYF
TRBJ2-1	TRBV9	NA	TRBD1	TGTGCCAGCAGCCCTTCTGACAGGGTCGGCAATGAGCAGTTCTTC	CASSPSDRVGNEQFF
TRBJ2-2	TRBV2	once	TRBD1	TGTGCCAGCAGGGACGCTGACAGGGGGCAAACCGGGGAGCTGTTTTTT	CASRDADRGQTGELFF
TRBJ2-2	TRBV11-2	NA	TRBD2	TGTGCCAGCAGCTCTACTTTCGGGGGGGCGAACACCGGGGAGCTGTTTTTT	CASSSTFGGANTGELFF
TRBJ1-1	TRBV24-1	NA	TRBD1	TGTGCCACCAGAGGGACAGTGGGCACTGAAGCTTTCTTT	CATRGTVGTEAFF
TRBJ2-7	TRBV5-6	NA	NA	TGTGCCAGCAGCTTCGGGGGTCGTGCCGAGCAGTACTTC	CASSFGGRAEQYF
TRBJ2-5	TRBV9	NA	TRBD1	TGTGCCAGCAGCGTATCCGGGACAGGAGTGGGAGAGACCCAGTACTTC	CASSVSGTGVGETQYF
TRBJ2-1	TRBV7-9	NA	TRBD2	TGTGCCAGCAGCTTAGCGACTAGCGGCCTCTACAATGAGCAGTTCTTC	CASSLATSGLYNEQFF
TRBJ1-3	TRBV30	NA	NA	TGTGCCTGGACCCCACGCAGACTTCCTGGAAACACCATATATTTT	CAWTPRRLPGNTIYF
TRBJ1-1	TRBV5-1	NA	NA	TGCGCCAGCAGCTTGGGACAGGATGAAGCTTTCTTT	CASSLGQDEAFF
TRBJ1-5	TRBV30	NA	NA	TGTGCCTGGAGTGTACTTTATAGCAATCAGCCCCAGCATTTT	CAWSVLYSNQPQHF
TRBJ1-2	TRBV27	few	TRBD1	TGTGCCAGCAGTTTCTCGGCAGGGGGTAGTGGCTACACCTTC	CASSFSAGGSGYTF
TRBJ2-7	TRBV27	NA	NA	TGTGCCAACATCCCCGGACTCTCAAGAATCTACGAGCAGTACTTC	CANIPGLSRIYEQYF
TRBJ1-3	TRBV7-2	NA	NA	TGTGCCAGCAGCTTTAACAGGGTCCTCTCTGGAAACACCATATATTTT	CASSFNRVLSGNTIYF
TRBJ2-7	TRBV10-3	NA	NA	TGTGCCATCAGTGAGCCAAGGGGCGAGCAGTACTTC	CAISEPRGEQYF
TRBJ2-1	TRBV11-2	few	TRBD2	TGTGCCAGCAGCTTAGCTAGCGGGGCTACTAATGAGCAGTTCTTC	CASSLASGATNEQFF
TRBJ1-6	TRBV10-3	NA	NA	TGTGCCATCAGGGCGCAGGGAGGTGGTTCACCCCTCCACTTT	CAIRAQGGGSPLHF
TRBJ2-5	TRBV11-2	NA	TRBD1	TGTGCCAGCAGCTCGGGACAGACTCAAGAGACCCAGTACTTC	CASSSGQTQETQYF
TRBJ2-2	TRBV2	NA	TRBD1	TGTGCCAGTACTTACAGGGGGAACACCGGGGAGCTGTTTTTT	CASTYRGNTGELFF
TRBJ1-2	TRBV19	NA	NA	TGTGCCAGCGGCCATCCGGGACTCCGCCGAGGGAACTATGGCTACACCTTC	CASGHPGLRRGNYGYTF
TRBJ2-7	TRBV18	NA	TRBD1	TGTGCCAGCTCTCCCGGGACGGGACAGGGAGGCGAGCAGTACTTC	CASSPGTGQGGEQYF
TRBJ1-5	TRBV21-1	once	NA	TGTGCCAGCAGCAAAATCTGGTTACATTATAGCAATCAGCCCCAGCATTTT	CASSKIWLHYSNQPQHF
TRBJ2-2	TRBV9	few	NA	TGTGCCAGCAGCGTAGACAGGGCGATAACCGGGGAGCTGTTTTTT	CASSVDRAITGELFF
TRBJ1-2	TRBV24-1	few	NA	TGTGCCACCAGTGTGGGGGCAAGTGGCTACACCTTC	CATSVGASGYTF
TRBJ1-2	TRBV27	NA	TRBD1	TGTGCCAGCAGTTCCTGGACAGGGAGGGGCTATGGCTACACCTTC	CASSSWTGRGYGYTF
TRBJ1-2	TRBV24-1	NA	TRBD1	TGTGCCACCAGTGATTCCAGGGGGTGGGTTGGCTACACCTTC	CATSDSRGWVGYTF
TRBJ2-1	TRBV5-1	NA	TRBD2	TGCGCCAGCAGCTTGGGACTAGCGGGGCTCTCCTACAATGAGCAGTTCTTC	CASSLGLAGLSYNEQFF
TRBJ1-2	TRBV24-1	NA	TRBD1	TGTGCCACCAGTGATTCTCGACAGGGGAGGGACTATGGCTACACCTTC	CATSDSRQGRDYGYTF
TRBJ2-7	TRBV2	once	NA	TGTGCCAGCAGTGGTAGGGGGTTGAACTACGAGCAGTACTTC	CASSGRGLNYEQYF
TRBJ1-1	TRBV6-5	few	TRBD1	TGTGCCAGCAGGGGGGGATGGACAGGAGCCACTGAAGCTTTCTTT	CASRGGWTGATEAFF
TRBJ2-1	TRBV30	NA	TRBD2	TGTGCCTGGCGAGCCGGGACTATCCGAGGTGAGCAGTTCTTC	CAWRAGTIRGEQFF
TRBJ1-2	TRBV7-9	NA	TRBD1	TGTGCCAGCAGCTTTAGGGCGGGACAGGCTAACTATGGCTACACCTTC	CASSFRAGQANYGYTF
TRBJ2-7	TRBV5-6	NA	NA	TGTGCCAGCAGCATAGGGCCAAAGGGGTTGACGTACGAGCAGTACTTC	CASSIGPKGLTYEQYF
TRBJ2-2	TRBV9	NA	TRBD2	TGTGCCAGCAATGCGGGGGGGAGTACCGGGGAGCTGTTTTTT	CASNAGGSTGELFF
TRBJ2-3	TRBV7-2	NA	NA	TGTGCCAGCAGCTTACCACGGGGTAGCACAGATACGCAGTATTTT	CASSLPRGSTDTQYF
TRBJ1-6	TRBV3-1/TRBV3-2	NA	NA	TGTGCCAGCAGCCACGGGAACTCACCCCTCCACTTT	CASSHGNSPLHF
TRBJ2-7	TRBV5-6	NA	TRBD1	TGTGCCAGTTGGACAGGGGAGGCCGAGCAGTACTTC	CASWTGEAEQYF
TRBJ1-2	TRBV19	once	NA	TGTGCCAGTAGTCCTAGGACGGTGGAGGGCTATGGCTACACCTTC	CASSPRTVEGYGYTF
TRBJ2-5	TRBV7-9	NA	NA	TGTGCCAGCAGCCAGGACAGAGTCCAAGAGACCCAGTACTTC	CASSQDRVQETQYF
TRBJ2-7	TRBV30	few	NA	TGTGCCTGGAGAGAGGGTTACGAGCAGTACTTC	CAWREGYEQYF
TRBJ1-1	TRBV19	NA	NA	TGTGCCAGTAGTGCCACTCTCTTTGCGAAGAACACTGAAGCTTTCTTT	CASSATLFAKNTEAFF
TRBJ1-2	TRBV27	once	TRBD1	TGTGCCAGCGGTTCCCTACGACAGGGTGGAGGCTACACCTTC	CASGSLRQGGGYTF